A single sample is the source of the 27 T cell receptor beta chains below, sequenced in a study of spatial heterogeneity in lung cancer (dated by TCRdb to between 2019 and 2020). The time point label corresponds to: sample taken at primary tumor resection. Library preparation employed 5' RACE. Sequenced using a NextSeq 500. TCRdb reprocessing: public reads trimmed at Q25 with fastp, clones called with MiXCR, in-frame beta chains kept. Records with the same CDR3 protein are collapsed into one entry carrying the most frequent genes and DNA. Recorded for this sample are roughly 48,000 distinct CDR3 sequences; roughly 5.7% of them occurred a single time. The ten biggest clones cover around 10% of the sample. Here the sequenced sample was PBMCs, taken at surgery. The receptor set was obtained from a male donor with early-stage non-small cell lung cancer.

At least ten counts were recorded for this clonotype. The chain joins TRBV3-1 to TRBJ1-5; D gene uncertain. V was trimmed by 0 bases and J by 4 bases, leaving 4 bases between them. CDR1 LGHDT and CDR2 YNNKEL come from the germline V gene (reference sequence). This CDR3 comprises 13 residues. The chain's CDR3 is CASSQDRNQPQHF. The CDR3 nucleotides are TGTGCCAGCAGCCAAGATCGGAATCAGCCCCAGCATTTT.

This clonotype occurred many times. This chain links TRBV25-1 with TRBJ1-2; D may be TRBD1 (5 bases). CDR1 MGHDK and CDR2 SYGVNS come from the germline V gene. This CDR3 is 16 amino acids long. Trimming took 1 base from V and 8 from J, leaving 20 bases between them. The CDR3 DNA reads TGTGCCAGCAGTGAATTTCGGGCCCCCGGCGGGGACGGCTACACCTTC. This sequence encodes CASSEFRAPGGDGYTF.

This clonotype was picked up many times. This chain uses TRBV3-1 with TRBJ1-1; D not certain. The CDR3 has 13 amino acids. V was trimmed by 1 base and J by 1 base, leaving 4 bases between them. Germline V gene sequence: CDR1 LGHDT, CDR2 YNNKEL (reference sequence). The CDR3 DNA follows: TGTGCCAGCAGCCAAGGCTGGAACACTGAAGCTTTCTTT. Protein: CASSQGWNTEAFF.

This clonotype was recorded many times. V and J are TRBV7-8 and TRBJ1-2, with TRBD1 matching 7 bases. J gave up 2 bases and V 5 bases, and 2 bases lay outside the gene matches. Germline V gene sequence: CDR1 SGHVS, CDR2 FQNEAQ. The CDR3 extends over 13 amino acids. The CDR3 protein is CASSQDRNYGYTF. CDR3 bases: TGTGCCAGCAGCCAGGACAGGAACTATGGCTACACCTTC. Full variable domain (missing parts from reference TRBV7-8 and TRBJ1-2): GAGVSQSPRYKVAKRGQDVALRCDPISGHVSLFWYQQALGQGPEFLTYFQNEAQLDKSGLPSDRFFAERPEGSVSTLKIQRTQQEDSAVYLCASSQDRNYGYTFGSGTRLTVV.

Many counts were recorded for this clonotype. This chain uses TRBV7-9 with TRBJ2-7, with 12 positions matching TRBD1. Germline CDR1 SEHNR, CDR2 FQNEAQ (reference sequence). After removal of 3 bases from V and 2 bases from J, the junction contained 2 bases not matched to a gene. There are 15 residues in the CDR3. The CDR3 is CASSLGQGAPYEQYF. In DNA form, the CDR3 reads TGTGCCAGCAGCTTGGGACAGGGGGCTCCCTACGAGCAGTACTTC.

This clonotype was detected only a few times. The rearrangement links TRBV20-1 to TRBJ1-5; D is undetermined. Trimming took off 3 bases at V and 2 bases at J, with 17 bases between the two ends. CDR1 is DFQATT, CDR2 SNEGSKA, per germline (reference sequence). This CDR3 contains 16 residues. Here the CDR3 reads CSASRAGPSGNQPQHF. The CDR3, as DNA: TGCAGTGCTAGTAGGGCAGGCCCTTCCGGCAATCAGCCCCAGCATTTT.

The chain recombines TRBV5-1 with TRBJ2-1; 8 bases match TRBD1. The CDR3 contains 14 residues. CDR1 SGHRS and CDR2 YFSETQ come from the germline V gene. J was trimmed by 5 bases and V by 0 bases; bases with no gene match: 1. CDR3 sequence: CASSLAQGDNEQFF. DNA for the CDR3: TGCGCCAGCAGCTTGGCACAGGGGGACAATGAGCAGTTCTTC.

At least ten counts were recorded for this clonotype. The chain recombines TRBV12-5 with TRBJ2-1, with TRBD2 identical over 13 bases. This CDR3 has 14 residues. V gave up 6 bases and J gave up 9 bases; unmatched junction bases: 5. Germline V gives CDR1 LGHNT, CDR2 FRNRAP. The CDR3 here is CASGPGTSGVEQFF. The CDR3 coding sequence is TGTGCTAGTGGCCCAGGGACTAGCGGGGTTGAGCAGTTCTTC.

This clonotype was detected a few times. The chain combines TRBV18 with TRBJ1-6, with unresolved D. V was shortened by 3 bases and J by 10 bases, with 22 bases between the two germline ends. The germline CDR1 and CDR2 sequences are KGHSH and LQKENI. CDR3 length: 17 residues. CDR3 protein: CASSPTRGEGEGSPLHF. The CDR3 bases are TGTGCCAGCTCACCGACCCGGGGAGAAGGCGAAGGATCACCCCTCCACTTT. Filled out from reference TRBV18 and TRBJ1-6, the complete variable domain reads NAGVMQNPRHLVRRRGQEARLRCSPMKGHSHVYWYRQLPEEGLKFMVYLQKENIIDESGMPKERFSAEFPKEGPSILRIQQVVRGDSAAYFCASSPTRGEGEGSPLHFGNGTRLTVT.

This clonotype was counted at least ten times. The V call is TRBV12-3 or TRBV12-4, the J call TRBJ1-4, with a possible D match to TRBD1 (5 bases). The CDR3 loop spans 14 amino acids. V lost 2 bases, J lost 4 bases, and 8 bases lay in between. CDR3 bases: TGTGCCAGCAGTTTACGGGGGTTTAATGAAAAACTGTTTTTT. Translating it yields CASSLRGFNEKLFF.

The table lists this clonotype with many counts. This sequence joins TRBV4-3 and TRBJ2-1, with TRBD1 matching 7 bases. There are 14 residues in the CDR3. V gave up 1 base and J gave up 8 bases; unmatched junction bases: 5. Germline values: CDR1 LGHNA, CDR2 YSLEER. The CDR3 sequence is CASSQAIDRDEQFF. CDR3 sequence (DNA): TGCGCCAGCAGCCAAGCCATTGACAGGGATGAGCAGTTCTTC.

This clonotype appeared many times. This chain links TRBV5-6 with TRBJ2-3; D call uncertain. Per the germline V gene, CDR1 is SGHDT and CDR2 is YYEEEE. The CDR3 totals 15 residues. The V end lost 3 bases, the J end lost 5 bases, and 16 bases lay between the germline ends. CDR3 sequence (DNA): TGTGCCAGCAGCTATGGCCTTCATGAAATAGATACGCAGTATTTT. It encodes CASSYGLHEIDTQYF.

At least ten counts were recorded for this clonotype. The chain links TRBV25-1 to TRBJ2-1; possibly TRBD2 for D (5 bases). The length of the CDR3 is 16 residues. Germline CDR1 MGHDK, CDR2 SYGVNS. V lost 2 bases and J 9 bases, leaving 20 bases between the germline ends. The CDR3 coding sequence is TGTGCCAGCAGTGAAGGACTCTCCTCCTGGGGTAGTGAGCAGTTCTTC. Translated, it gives CASSEGLSSWGSEQFF.

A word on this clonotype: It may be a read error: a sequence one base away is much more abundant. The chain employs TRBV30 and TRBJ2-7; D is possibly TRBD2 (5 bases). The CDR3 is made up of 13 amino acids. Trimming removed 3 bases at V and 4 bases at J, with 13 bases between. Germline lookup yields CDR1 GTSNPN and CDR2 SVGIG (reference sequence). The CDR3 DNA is TGTGCCTGGAGGAAGGACTTGTCGTACGAGCAGTACTTC. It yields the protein CAWRKDLSYEQYF.

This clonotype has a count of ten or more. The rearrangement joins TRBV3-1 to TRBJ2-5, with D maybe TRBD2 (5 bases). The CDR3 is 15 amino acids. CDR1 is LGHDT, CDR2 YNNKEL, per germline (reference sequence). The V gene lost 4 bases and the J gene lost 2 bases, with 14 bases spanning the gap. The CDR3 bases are TGTGCCAGCAGCCCCCCCGGACGGGGACAAGAGACCCAGTACTTC. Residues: CASSPPGRGQETQYF.

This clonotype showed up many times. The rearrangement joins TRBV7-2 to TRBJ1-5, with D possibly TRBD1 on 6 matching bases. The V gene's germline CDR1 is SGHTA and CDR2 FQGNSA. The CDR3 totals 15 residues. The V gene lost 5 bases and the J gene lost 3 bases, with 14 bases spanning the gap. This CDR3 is CASSQQGSYNQPQHF. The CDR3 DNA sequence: TGTGCCAGCAGCCAACAGGGCTCCTACAATCAGCCCCAGCATTTT.

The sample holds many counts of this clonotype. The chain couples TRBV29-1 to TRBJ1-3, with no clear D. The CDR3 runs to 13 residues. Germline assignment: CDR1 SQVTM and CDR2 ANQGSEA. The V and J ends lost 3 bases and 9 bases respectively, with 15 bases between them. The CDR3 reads CSVDPRTAGTIYF. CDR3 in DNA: TGCAGCGTTGATCCCCGAACGGCGGGCACCATATATTTT.

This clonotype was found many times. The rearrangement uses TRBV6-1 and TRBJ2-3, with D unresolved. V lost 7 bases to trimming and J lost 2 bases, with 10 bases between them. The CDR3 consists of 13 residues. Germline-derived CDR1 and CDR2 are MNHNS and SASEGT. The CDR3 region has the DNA TGTGCCAGCAAACCCTCCCCCACAGATACGCAGTATTTT. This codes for CASKPSPTDTQYF.

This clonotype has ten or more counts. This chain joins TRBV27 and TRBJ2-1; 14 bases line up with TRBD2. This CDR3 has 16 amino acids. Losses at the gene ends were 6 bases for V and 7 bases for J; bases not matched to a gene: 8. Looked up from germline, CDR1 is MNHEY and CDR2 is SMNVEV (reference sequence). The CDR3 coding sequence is TGTGCCAGCAGCCCCATTGGGACTAGCGGGAGTAATGAGCAGTTCTTC. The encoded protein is CASSPIGTSGSNEQFF.

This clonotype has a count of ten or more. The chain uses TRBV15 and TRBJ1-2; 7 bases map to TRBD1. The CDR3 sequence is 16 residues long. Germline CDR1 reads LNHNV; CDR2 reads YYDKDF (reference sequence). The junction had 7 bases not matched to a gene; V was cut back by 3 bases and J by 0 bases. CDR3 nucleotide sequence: TGTGCCACCAGCAGGAAGACAGGGCCAGCTAACTATGGCTACACCTTC. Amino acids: CATSRKTGPANYGYTF.

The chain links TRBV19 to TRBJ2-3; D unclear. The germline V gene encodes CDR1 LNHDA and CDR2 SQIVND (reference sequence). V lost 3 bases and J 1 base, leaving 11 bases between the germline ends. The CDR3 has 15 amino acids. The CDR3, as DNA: TGTGCCAGTAGTATCGCCACATACGGCACAGATACGCAGTATTTT. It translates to CASSIATYGTDTQYF. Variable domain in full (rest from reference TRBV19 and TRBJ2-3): DGGITQSPKYLFRKEGQNVTLSCEQNLNHDAMYWYRQDPGQGLRLIYYSQIVNDFQKGDIAEGYSVSREKKESFPLTVTSAQKNPTAFYLCASSIATYGTDTQYFGPGTRLTVL.

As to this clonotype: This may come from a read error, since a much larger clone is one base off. This CDR3 reads CSAALAGGNLYNEQFF. The CDR3 nucleotides read TGCAGTGCTGCTCTAGCGGGGGGGAATTTGTACAATGAGCAGTTCTTC. V gene TRBV20-1 combines with J gene TRBJ2-1; 12 bases line up with TRBD2. With V trimmed by 5 bases and J by 4 bases, 9 bases remained unmatched. The CDR3 length is 16 residues. The V gene's germline CDR1 is DFQATT and CDR2 SNEGSKA (reference sequence).

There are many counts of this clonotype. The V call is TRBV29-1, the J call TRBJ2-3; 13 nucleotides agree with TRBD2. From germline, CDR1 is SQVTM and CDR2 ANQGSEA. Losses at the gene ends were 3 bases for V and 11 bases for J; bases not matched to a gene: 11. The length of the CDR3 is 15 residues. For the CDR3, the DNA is TGCAGCGTTGAGGGACTAGCGGGATCCCCTGGTGGGCAGTATTTT. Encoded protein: CSVEGLAGSPGGQYF.

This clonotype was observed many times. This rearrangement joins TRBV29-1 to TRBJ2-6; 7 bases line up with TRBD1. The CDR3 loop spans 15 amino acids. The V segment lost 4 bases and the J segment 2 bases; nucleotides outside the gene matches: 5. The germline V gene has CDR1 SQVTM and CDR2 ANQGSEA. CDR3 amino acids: CSVGAGGPGANVLTF. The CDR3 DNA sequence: TGCAGCGTTGGGGCAGGGGGACCTGGGGCCAACGTCCTGACTTTC.

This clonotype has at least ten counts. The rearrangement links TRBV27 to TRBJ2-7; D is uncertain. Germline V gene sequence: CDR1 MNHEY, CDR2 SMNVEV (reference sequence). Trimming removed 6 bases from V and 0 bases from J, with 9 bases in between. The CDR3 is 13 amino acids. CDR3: CASSGVSSYEQYF. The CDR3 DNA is TGTGCCAGCAGCGGAGTTAGCTCCTACGAGCAGTACTTC.

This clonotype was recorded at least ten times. The CDR3 sequence is CASSEDSYNEQFF. The CDR3 DNA reads TGTGCCAGCAGTGAGGACTCCTACAATGAGCAGTTCTTC. The rearrangement links TRBV6-4 to TRBJ2-1; no clear D. CDR3 length equals 13 residues. V dropped 3 bases and J dropped 0 bases, with 3 bases sitting between them. Germline lookup yields CDR1 MRHNA and CDR2 SNTAGT.

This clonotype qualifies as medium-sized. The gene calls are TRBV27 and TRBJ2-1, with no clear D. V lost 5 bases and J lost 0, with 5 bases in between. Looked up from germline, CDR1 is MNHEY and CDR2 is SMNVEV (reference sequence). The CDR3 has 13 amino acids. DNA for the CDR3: TGTGCCAGCAGTCACCTCTCCTACAATGAGCAGTTCTTC. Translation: CASSHLSYNEQFF.